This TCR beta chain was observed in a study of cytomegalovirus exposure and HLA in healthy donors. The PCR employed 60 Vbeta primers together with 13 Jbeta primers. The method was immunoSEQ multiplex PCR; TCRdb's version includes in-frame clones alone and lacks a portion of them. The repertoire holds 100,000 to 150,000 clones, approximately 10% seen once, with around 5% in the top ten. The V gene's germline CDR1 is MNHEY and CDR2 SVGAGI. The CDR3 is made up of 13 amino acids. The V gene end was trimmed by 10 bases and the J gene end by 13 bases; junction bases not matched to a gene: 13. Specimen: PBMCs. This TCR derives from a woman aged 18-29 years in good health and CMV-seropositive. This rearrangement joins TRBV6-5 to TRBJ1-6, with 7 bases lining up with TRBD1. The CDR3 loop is CATGGKGAGPLHF. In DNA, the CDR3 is TGTGCCACTGGCGGGAAGGGGGCAGGGCCCCTCCACTTT.